This T cell receptor (beta chain) comes out of a study of blood T cell repertoires in COVID-19. As handled by the study authors: The assay estimated nucleated cells by amplifying reference gene primers. Assay used: immunoSEQ multiplex PCR; TCRdb lists only in-frame clones, some missing. The V and J calls and clone size are taken from that table; D and trimming were inferred from the DNA. The table has 95,000 to 150,000 clones, 85% to 90% seen once. This CDR3 contains 14 residues. V lost 4 bases and J 4 bases, leaving 13 bases between the germline ends. CDR1 is SGDLS and CDR2 is YYNGEE in the germline V gene.

This chain links TRBV9 with TRBJ2-3; maybe TRBD1 (5 bases). The specimen was peripheral blood. This clonotype was obtained from a man in his 70s with active or convalescent COVID-19. The CDR3 loop reads CASSPQGSSDTQYF. CDR3 DNA sequence: TGTGCCAGCAGCCCCCAGGGTTCGTCAGATACGCAGTATTTT.